The 10 T cell receptor beta chains in this list originate from one sample, sequenced in a study of blood T cell repertoires in COVID-19. The method was immunoSEQ multiplex PCR; TCRdb's version includes in-frame clones alone and lacks a portion of them. Of around 130,000 clones listed, approximately 81% are singletons. The source material was peripheral blood. The receptors here all came from a woman aged 25 to 39 who had recovered from COVID-19.

This clone was observed a few times. This chain uses TRBV9 with TRBJ1-2, with 7 nucleotides matching TRBD1. V shed 2 bases and J 3 bases; nucleotides not matched to a gene: 10. The CDR3 totals 16 residues. Germline CDR1 SGDLS, CDR2 YYNGEE. This chain's CDR3 is CASSVGTASLDYGYTF. The DNA for the CDR3 is TGTGCCAGCAGCGTCGGGACAGCCTCCCTTGACTATGGCTACACCTTC.

This clone turned up a few times. This sequence joins TRBV6-4 and TRBJ2-3, with 7 bases matching TRBD2. Germline V gives CDR1 MRHNA, CDR2 SNTAGT. With V trimmed by 6 bases and J by 1 base, 7 bases remained unmatched. The CDR3 extends over 15 amino acids. The CDR3 nucleotides read TGTGCCAGCAGGGTCTGGGGAGGGGGCACAGATACGCAGTATTTT. Its translation: CASRVWGGGTDTQYF.

This chain uses TRBV11-1 with TRBJ1-1; the match to TRBD1 covers 9 bases. Germline lookup yields CDR1 SGHAT and CDR2 FQDESV (reference sequence). CDR3 length: 13 amino acids. The V and J ends lost 5 bases and 4 bases, in that order; junction bases with no gene match: 2. The CDR3 DNA reads TGTGCCAGCAGCGTGGACAGGGGCACTGAAGCTTTCTTT. Residues: CASSVDRGTEAFF.

This chain joins TRBV4-1 and TRBJ1-5, with TRBD1 matching over 8 bases. This CDR3 has 16 residues. Looked up from germline, CDR1 is MGHRA and CDR2 is YSYEKL. V dropped 3 bases and J dropped 4; count of bases not matched to a gene: 8. CDR3 sequence (DNA): TGCGCCAGCAGCCAGTCTCCGGGACAGGTTAATCAGCCCCAGCATTTT. Protein sequence: CASSQSPGQVNQPQHF.

The chain has TRBV10-2 and TRBJ2-1, with TRBD2 identical over 8 bases. This CDR3 is 13 amino acids long. After removal of 6 bases from V and 8 bases from J, the junction contained 6 bases not matched to a gene. The germline V gene has CDR1 WSHSY and CDR2 SAAADI. In nucleotides, the CDR3 is TGCGCCAGCAGGAGCGGGGGACTCGATGAGCAGTTCTTC. Translated: CASRSGGLDEQFF.

The genes are TRBV19 and TRBJ2-1, with 8 positions matching TRBD2. The CDR3 runs to 15 residues. V trimming: 1 base; J trimming: 5 bases; junction bases outside the gene matches: 4. Germline assignment: CDR1 LNHDA and CDR2 SQIVND (reference sequence). The CDR3 DNA reads as TGTGCCAGTAGTATAGGAACTAGCGGTAACAATGAGCAGTTCTTC. Protein product: CASSIGTSGNNEQFF.

The rearrangement joins TRBV6-6 to TRBJ1-2, with 9 bases aligning to TRBD1. V shed 3 bases, J shed 12 bases, and the junction held 11 bases outside the gene matches. The CDR3 is 14 amino acids. CDR1 is MNHNY and CDR2 is SVGAGI in the germline V gene (reference sequence). For the CDR3, the DNA is TGTGCCAGCAGTTATCAAGTAGGGGGGACAGGGCACACCTTC. Protein product: CASSYQVGGTGHTF.

In its sample, this clone was seen a few times. This sequence joins TRBV19 and TRBJ1-1; D call uncertain. CDR3 size: 11 residues. Trimming took off 3 bases at V and 6 bases at J, with 5 bases between the two ends. Per the germline V gene, CDR1 is LNHDA and CDR2 is SQIVND (reference sequence). CDR3 region: CASSISAEAFF. The CDR3, as DNA: TGTGCCAGTAGTATTTCGGCTGAAGCTTTCTTT.

J is TRBJ2-3 and V is TRBV29-1; 14 nucleotides agree with TRBD2. The CDR3 runs to 11 residues. The germline CDR1 and CDR2 sequences are SQVTM and ANQGSEA. The trim removed 6 bases at V and 14 bases at J, leaving 4 bases unmatched. The CDR3 spells CSVTSGGAPYF. CDR3 bases: TGCAGCGTGACTAGCGGGGGGGCTCCGTATTTT.

The V and J genes are TRBV7-9 and TRBJ1-1; D unresolved. The CDR3 covers 14 residues. With 3 bases removed from V and 3 bases from J, the gap between germline ends came to 11 bases. The germline V gene encodes CDR1 SEHNR and CDR2 FQNEAQ (reference sequence). CDR3 residues: CASSFEARDTEAFF. In nucleotides, the CDR3 is TGTGCCAGCAGCTTCGAAGCACGGGACACTGAAGCTTTCTTT.